The 21 T cell receptor beta chains below were found in one sample sequenced in a study of TIL therapy for anti-PD-1-resistant metastatic lung cancer. The libraries were made with immunoSEQ v3. The data were produced by immunoSEQ multiplex PCR, yet TCRdb's version contains in-frame clones alone and is incomplete. Among tens of thousands of clones listed, roughly 85% were seen once. The sample's time point: pre-treatment sample, taken before nivolumab and TIL therapy. The sample consisted of blood, taken at baseline. Receptors were obtained from a woman aged 25 to 80 with non-small cell lung cancer.

This chain uses TRBV19 with TRBJ2-4; 8 bases map to TRBD1. Germline-derived CDR1 and CDR2 are LNHDA and SQIVND (reference sequence). This CDR3 region has 14 residues. V lost 9 bases and J lost 5; bases outside the gene matches: 9. This CDR3 reads CASKTGDTENIQYF. Here the CDR3 DNA reads TGTGCCAGCAAGACAGGGGACACGGAAAACATTCAGTACTTC.

The chain has TRBV14 and TRBJ1-1, with D perhaps TRBD1 (6 bases). The germline V and J ends were trimmed by 0 bases and 2 bases, with 19 bases remaining between them. This CDR3 has 18 residues. Germline CDR1 and CDR2: SGHDN and FVKESK. CDR3 sequence (DNA): TGTGCCAGCAGCCAAGAACCCAGGGGCCGTGGAGTAAACACTGAAGCTTTCTTT. Translation gives CASSQEPRGRGVNTEAFF.

The chain has TRBV9 and TRBJ1-3; a possible D gene is TRBD1 (5 bases). Germline V gene data show CDR1 as SGDLS and CDR2 as YYNGEE. Between the trimmed V and J ends, which lost 4 bases and 4 bases, there was a span of 24 bases. The CDR3 length is 18 residues. As DNA, the CDR3 is TGTGCCAGCAGCAAGGCGATCGGGCCCTCCGGGGCGGGAAACACCATATATTTT. Translated, it gives CASSKAIGPSGAGNTIYF.

The V call is TRBV2, the J call TRBJ2-1; 11 nucleotides line up with TRBD2. Germline lookup yields CDR1 SNHLY and CDR2 FYNNEI. This CDR3 comprises 15 residues. Trimming cost V 5 bases and J 5 bases; bases outside gene matches: 5. The CDR3 DNA reads TGTGCCAGCAGTTTACTAGCGGGGGTAAACAATGAGCAGTTCTTC. Translating gives CASSLLAGVNNEQFF.

The chain couples TRBV7-9 to TRBJ2-5, with D unclear. V dropped 1 base and J dropped 4 bases, with 7 bases sitting between them. The length of the CDR3 is 13 residues. CDR1 is SEHNR and CDR2 is FQNEAQ in the germline V gene (reference sequence). CDR3 region: CASSLDGGETQYF. In DNA, the CDR3 is TGTGCCAGCAGCTTAGATGGCGGAGAGACCCAGTACTTC.

V gene TRBV19 combines with J gene TRBJ1-1, with D hard to call. The CDR3 totals 14 residues. V lost 5 bases and J 4 bases, leaving 14 bases between the germline ends. The V gene's germline CDR1 is LNHDA and CDR2 SQIVND (reference sequence). CDR3 in DNA: TGTGCCAGTAGTGGCCCGACAAGGAGCACTGAAGCTTTCTTT. It translates to CASSGPTRSTEAFF.

V and J are TRBV4-3 and TRBJ1-2; no clear D gene. This CDR3 contains 16 residues. Per germline, CDR1 LGHNA and CDR2 YSLEER. Trimming cost V 2 bases and J 5 bases, with 18 bases left between them. The CDR3 is CASSQNGFSGLYGYTF. The CDR3 nucleotides read TGCGCCAGCAGCCAAAATGGTTTCTCCGGCCTATATGGCTACACCTTC.

The chain uses TRBV11-2 and TRBJ2-1; D uncertain. The CDR3 length is 14 residues. From germline, CDR1 is SGHAT and CDR2 FQNNGV. V was clipped by 3 bases and J by 6 bases, with 12 bases between them. The CDR3 sequence is CASSFRPSRNEQFF. The CDR3 DNA reads TGTGCCAGCAGCTTTCGGCCATCCCGCAATGAGCAGTTCTTC.

The J gene is TRBJ2-3, the V gene TRBV11-2; 9 nucleotides align to TRBD2. From germline, CDR1 is SGHAT and CDR2 FQNNGV. The junction had 6 bases not matched to a gene; V was cut back by 1 base and J by 4 bases. The CDR3 contains 16 residues. The CDR3 coding sequence is TGTGCCAGCAGCTTAGTCGCGGGGGGGCCGGCAGATACGCAGTATTTT. Translated, it gives CASSLVAGGPADTQYF.

The V gene is TRBV2, the J gene TRBJ1-6, with 9 bases matching TRBD1. This CDR3 contains 17 residues. Germline assignment: CDR1 SNHLY and CDR2 FYNNEI. V dropped 6 bases and J dropped 6; count of bases not matched to a gene: 12. The CDR3 sequence: CASRKPGQGGGNSPLHF. In nucleotides, the CDR3 is TGTGCCAGCAGAAAACCGGGACAGGGTGGTGGTAATTCACCCCTCCACTTT.

The gene calls are TRBV11-2 and TRBJ2-5, with D perhaps matching TRBD2 (6 bases). Germline V gene lookup returns CDR1 SGHAT and CDR2 FQNNGV. The CDR3 sequence is 14 residues long. The V gene lost 4 bases and the J gene lost 5 bases, with 14 bases spanning the gap. The CDR3 DNA reads as TGTGCCAGCAGCTCCCCCCGGGGGAGTGAGACCCAGTACTTC. Residues: CASSSPRGSETQYF.

The rearrangement joins TRBV6-1 to TRBJ1-5; unclear D gene. The germline V gene encodes CDR1 MNHNS and CDR2 SASEGT. V dropped 0 bases and J dropped 2 bases, with 8 bases sitting between them. This CDR3 contains 15 residues. CDR3 nucleotides: TGTGCCAGCAGTGAAGCAAGTATCGGCAATCAGCCCCAGCATTTT. Its protein is CASSEASIGNQPQHF.

The genes are TRBV18 and TRBJ1-1; 7 nucleotides match TRBD1. The CDR3 sequence is 15 residues long. CDR1 KGHSH and CDR2 LQKENI come from the germline V gene. The V and J ends lost 0 bases and 7 bases, in that order; junction bases with no gene match: 8. The CDR3 protein is CASSPPGTVYHEAFF. CDR3 nucleotides: TGTGCCAGCTCACCACCCGGGACAGTGTATCATGAAGCTTTCTTT.

V and J are TRBV5-1 and TRBJ2-3, with TRBD1 as a possible D gene (5 bases). Germline V CDR1 and CDR2: SGHRS, YFSETQ. This CDR3 region has 16 residues. Trimming took off 3 bases at V and 0 bases at J, with 14 bases between the two ends. The CDR3 nucleotides are TGCGCCAGCAGCTCCCAGACAGATCTTAGCACAGATACGCAGTATTTT. This encodes CASSSQTDLSTDTQYF.

The rearrangement links TRBV5-1 to TRBJ1-1, with 8 bases lining up with TRBD1. Germline V gene lookup returns CDR1 SGHRS and CDR2 YFSETQ. The CDR3 runs 15 residues. J was trimmed by 4 bases and V by 1 base; bases with no gene match: 6. This CDR3 is CASSLRRTGSTEAFF. The CDR3, as DNA: TGCGCCAGCAGCTTGCGCAGGACAGGGAGCACTGAAGCTTTCTTT.

V usage is TRBV5-4 and J usage is TRBJ2-2; 8 bases line up with TRBD2. CDR1 is SGHNT and CDR2 is YYREEE in the germline V gene (reference sequence). J gave up 5 bases and V 4 bases, and 10 bases lay outside the gene matches. The CDR3 loop spans 16 amino acids. In DNA form, the CDR3 reads TGTGCCAGCAGCACCGCCAGCGGGAGCGAAACCGGGGAGCTGTTTTTT. Its translation is CASSTASGSETGELFF.

The chain joins TRBV13 to TRBJ2-3, with 7 positions matching TRBD2. Germline assignment: CDR1 PRHDT and CDR2 FYEKMQ (reference sequence). The CDR3 is made up of 16 amino acids. Trimming cost V 3 bases and J 6 bases; bases outside gene matches: 12. The DNA of the CDR3 is TGTGCCAGCAGCTTTATTGGAGGGGACGGGGGGGATACGCAGTATTTT. It codes for CASSFIGGDGGDTQYF.

The gene calls are TRBV4-2 and TRBJ2-2; 7 bases map to TRBD2. The trim removed 1 base at V and 4 bases at J, leaving 9 bases unmatched. Looked up from germline, CDR1 is LGHNA and CDR2 is YNFKEQ. The CDR3 sequence is 17 residues long. The CDR3 sequence: CASSQVFLADFTGELFF. CDR3 DNA sequence: TGTGCCAGCAGCCAAGTATTTCTAGCGGACTTCACCGGGGAGCTGTTTTTT.

This chain uses TRBV9 with TRBJ2-1, with D possibly matching TRBD2 (7 bases). Trimming pared 3 bases from V and 4 bases from J, leaving 20 bases between. Germline-derived CDR1 and CDR2 are SGDLS and YYNGEE. This CDR3 is built from 17 residues. This CDR3 is CASSGSGTPNGYNEQFF. In nucleotides, the CDR3 is TGTGCCAGCAGCGGAAGCGGGACACCCAACGGGTACAATGAGCAGTTCTTC.

This clone was observed a few times. The chain combines TRBV11-2 with TRBJ1-1; no firm D call. The germline CDR1 and CDR2 sequences are SGHAT and FQNNGV. The CDR3 spans 17 residues. With 1 base removed from V and 0 bases from J, the gap between germline ends came to 15 bases. The CDR3 bases are TGTGCCAGCAGCTTAGGGAGGAGAGCCTACATGAACACTGAAGCTTTCTTT. It is translated as CASSLGRRAYMNTEAFF. Combining the CDR3 with reference TRBV11-2 and TRBJ1-1 gives the whole variable domain EAGVAQSPRYKIIEKRQSVAFWCNPISGHATLYWYQQILGQGPKLLIQFQNNGVVDDSQLPKDRFSAERLKGVDSTLKIQPAKLEDSAVYLCASSLGRRAYMNTEAFFGQGTRLTVV.

The V gene is TRBV4-3, the J gene TRBJ2-1, with TRBD2 matching 12 bases. This CDR3 region has 15 residues. Looked up from germline, CDR1 is LGHNA and CDR2 is YSLEER. V was clipped by 0 bases and J by 8 bases; unmatched bases: 2. This CDR3 reads CASSQDLAGGDEQFF. The DNA for the CDR3 is TGCGCCAGCAGCCAAGACCTAGCGGGGGGGGATGAGCAGTTCTTC.